Given below is one T cell receptor beta chain in context. The multiple sclerosis control group was made up of treatment-naive patients with stable or active relapsing-remitting disease. This sample is part of a study of CD8 T cells in Susac syndrome. The CDR3 length is 15 residues. The germline gives CDR1 SGDLS, CDR2 YYNGEE. V was shortened by 2 bases and J by 5 bases, with 15 bases between the two germline ends. The RNA input was 0.5 to 1 ug, and it was reverse transcribed with random hexamers. TCRdb reanalysed the immunoSEQ multiplex PCR reads using MiXCR and keeps one entry per CDR3 protein. The sample shows approximately 140,000 distinct CDR3 sequences, 75% to 90% of them seen only once.

Sequenced: CD8+ T cells from PBMCs. The chain has TRBV9 and TRBJ2-3; tentatively, D is TRBD1 or TRBD2 (5 bases each). The clonotype originates from a human donor with multiple sclerosis. The CDR3 nucleotides read TGTGCCAGCAGCGTTGGTGGGGGAGAGGGAGATACGCAGTATTTT. Translated, it gives CASSVGGGEGDTQYF.